These T cell receptor beta chains were read from a single sample in a study of blood T cell repertoires in COVID-19. The method was immunoSEQ multiplex PCR; TCRdb's version includes in-frame clones alone and lacks a portion of them. The sample records approximately 49,000 clones, approximately 84% being singletons. Sequences were obtained from peripheral blood. The receptor source for this set is a man between 45 and 60 years old with acute or convalescent COVID-19. Each CDR3 is given with its conserved first and last residue. A D gene is named only where the DNA matches it firmly. Part of the rows lack a size; the others show once, few, many or a class for expanded clones.

>TRBV28|TRBD2|TRBJ2-7|.
CATWREPGNEQYF
TGTGCCACGTGGCGGGAGCCCGGGAACGAGCAGTACTTC
>TRBV5-4|.|TRBJ2-2|.
CASNRGGGNLNTGELFF
TGTGCCAGCAACAGGGGGGGCGGGAACTTGAACACCGGGGAGCTGTTTTTT
>TRBV18|.|TRBJ2-5|.
CASSPTGGIYQETQYF
TGTGCCAGCTCACCCACGGGCGGGATATACCAAGAGACCCAGTACTTC
>TRBV25-1|.|TRBJ1-1|once
CASSASPRGMNTEAFF
TGTGCCAGCAGTGCCAGCCCCCGGGGGATGAACACTGAAGCTTTCTTT
>TRBV4-1|.|TRBJ2-3|.
CATTKDFITGKQYF
TGCGCCACTACAAAAGATTTTATTACAGGGAAGCAGTATTTT
>TRBV6-5|.|TRBJ2-2|few
CASSLGGGNGELFF
TGTGCCAGCAGCTTGGGCGGCGGGAACGGGGAGCTGTTTTTT
>TRBV10-3|.|TRBJ1-6|few
CAPPPNRAHSPLHF
TGTGCCCCCCCTCCGAACAGAGCCCATTCACCCCTCCACTTT
>TRBV3-1/TRBV3-2|TRBD2|TRBJ2-1|.
CASTGLAGGYNEQFF
TGTGCCAGCACGGGACTAGCGGGGGGGTACAATGAGCAGTTCTTC
>TRBV6-5|.|TRBJ2-5|.
CASRIGEGTQYF
TGTGCCAGCAGGATCGGAGAGGGGACCCAGTACTTC
>TRBV9|TRBD1|TRBJ1-1|.
CASTTGIMNTEAFF
TGTGCCAGCACGACAGGGATCATGAACACTGAAGCTTTCTTT
>TRBV7-3|TRBD1|TRBJ2-4|.
CASSLYDRGDIQYF
TGTGCCAGCAGCTTATATGACAGGGGGGACATTCAGTACTTC
>TRBV15|.|TRBJ1-5|.
CATSRERGQPQHF
TGTGCCACCAGCAGAGAAAGAGGGCAGCCCCAGCATTTT
>TRBV15|.|TRBJ2-5|.
CATSRAPGQIQETQYF
TGTGCCACCAGCAGAGCGCCGGGACAAATCCAAGAGACCCAGTACTTC
>TRBV4-1|TRBD2|TRBJ2-1|.
CASSQDPSGGVVPTEQFF
TGCGCCAGCAGCCAAGACCCTAGCGGGGGGGTAGTCCCAACCGAGCAGTTCTTC
>TRBV29-1|.|TRBJ1-1|.
CSVTRTRTNTEAFF
TGCAGCGTTACTCGGACACGGACGAACACTGAAGCTTTCTTT